The source of this T cell receptor beta chain is a study of T-cell reconstitution after alpha-beta-depleted transplantation in children. This clonotype was found many times. Unique molecular identifiers were incorporated into the prepared TCRbeta library. TCRdb fed the PCR reads into MiXCR, producing one record per CDR3 protein. Of about 230,000 distinct CDR3 sequences listed, about 9.6% are singletons. This TCR derives from a human donor who donated a stem cell graft to a child with SCID. The sample in question was PBMCs from the stem cell graft donor, obtained from the stem cell graft.

The CDR3 spells CSVQGPNTEAFF. The CDR3 DNA sequence: TGCAGCGTTCAGGGGCCGAACACTGAAGCTTTCTTT. The chain has TRBV29-1 and TRBJ1-1, with a tentative D call TRBD1 (6 bases). This CDR3 contains 12 residues. Germline V gene lookup returns CDR1 SQVTM and CDR2 ANQGSEA. Trimming took off 5 bases at V and 1 base at J, with 8 bases between the two ends.